Listed below are T cell receptor beta chains from one sample, sequenced in a study of T cell changes during pregnancy in multiple sclerosis. Here immunoSEQ multiplex PCR was the method, and the copy in TCRdb shows in-frame clones only, minus some. Here the sample spans around 36,000 clones, 80% to 95% being singletons. The sample in question was CD8+ T cells from peripheral blood mononuclear cells, obtained in the first trimester of pregnancy. These receptors were obtained from a female donor with multiple sclerosis, enrolled in a pregnancy study. Both conserved end residues are part of each CDR3. D genes are given only for firm matches. The listing skips clone size in some rows; elsewhere it reads once, few, many or a size class.

cdr3_nt cdr3_aa d_call j_call clone_size v_call
TGTGCCAGCAGCTTCAGACAGGGGGGAGGGCCCCAGCATTTT CASSFRQGGGPQHF TRBD1 TRBJ1-5 - TRBV13
TGTGCCAGCAGCCCTCCAAGGGGGGGCAACACTGAAGCTTTCTTT CASSPPRGGNTEAFF - TRBJ1-1 - TRBV7-9
TGTGCCAGCAGCGATCGAAACGGGACTAGCGGGGGGCAAGAGACCCAGTACTTC CASSDRNGTSGGQETQYF TRBD2 TRBJ2-5 - TRBV9
TGCGCCAGCAGGGCCGGGACTTATGCCTTTTTATCTGGGGCCAACGTCCTGACTTTC CASRAGTYAFLSGANVLTF - TRBJ2-6 - TRBV10-1
TGTGCCAGCAGCTCAAAGCGCGGGGGGCGGCTCAACTATGGCTACACCTTC CASSSKRGGRLNYGYTF - TRBJ1-2 - TRBV13
TGTGCCAGCAGCTTTCTAGGGGGCGAGCAGTACTTC CASSFLGGEQYF - TRBJ2-7 - TRBV11-3
TGCGCCAGCAGCCTCGGGACAGGGCACGAGCAGTACTTC CASSLGTGHEQYF TRBD1 TRBJ2-7 - TRBV4-1
TGCGCCAGCAGCCGAGGGCCCGAAGCGGATACGCAGTATTTT CASSRGPEADTQYF - TRBJ2-3 - TRBV4-1
TGTGCCAGCAGCTTCCTACTAGCGGGGGGGCCCCCAGATACGCAGTATTTT CASSFLLAGGPPDTQYF TRBD2 TRBJ2-3 - TRBV7-8
TGTGCCAGCAGCACAACTACAGGGTACGAGCAGTACTTC CASSTTTGYEQYF - TRBJ2-7 - TRBV27
TGTGCCAGCACCTGGACAGAGAACACTGAAGCTTTCTTT CASTWTENTEAFF - TRBJ1-1 once TRBV6-5
TGTGCCAGCAGCTCCACAGGGGGCATAGATACGCAGTATTTT CASSSTGGIDTQYF TRBD1 TRBJ2-3 - TRBV13
TGTGCCAGCAGCCCAGACAGGGGAAAAAAGGACGAGCAGTACTTC CASSPDRGKKDEQYF TRBD1 TRBJ2-7 - TRBV5-4
TGTGCCAGCAGACTCGGAGGTGCTGGAAACACCATATATTTT CASRLGGAGNTIYF - TRBJ1-3 - TRBV7-8
TGTGCCAGTAGGCCCGGGACAGGGGTCGGTGAAGCTTTCTTT CASRPGTGVGEAFF TRBD1 TRBJ1-1 - TRBV19
TGTGCCAGAGTATGGACAGCTGAAGCTTTCTTT CARVWTAEAFF - TRBJ1-1 - TRBV2
TGCGCCAGCAGCCATCGGGACAGGGGAAATCAGCCCCAGCATTTT CASSHRDRGNQPQHF TRBD1 TRBJ1-5 once TRBV4-1
TGTGCCAGCAGCCACCTAGCGGGCTCCTACAATGAGCAGTTCTTC CASSHLAGSYNEQFF TRBD2 TRBJ2-1 - TRBV6-5
TGTGCCAGCGAGGACAGGGGAGGCACCGGGGAGCTGTTTTTT CASEDRGGTGELFF TRBD1 TRBJ2-2 - TRBV11-3
TGTGCCAGCAGCCAGGCTTGGGCAGCCGTAGTAGATACGCAGTATTTT CASSQAWAAVVDTQYF - TRBJ2-3 - TRBV14
TGTGCCAGCAGCCCAACTAGCGGGGGGTCCTACGAGCAGTACTTC CASSPTSGGSYEQYF TRBD2 TRBJ2-7 - TRBV14
TGTGCCAGCAGCGAAGAGTTGAGAAACAATGAGCAGTTCTTC CASSEELRNNEQFF - TRBJ2-1 - TRBV13
TGCGCCAGCAGCCGCTTTGGGACAGGGGGTAACACCGGGGAGCTGTTTTTT CASSRFGTGGNTGELFF TRBD1 TRBJ2-2 - TRBV4-1
TGTGCCAGCAGCGGGGACAGGGCCGAAATTGCTGAGCAGTTCTTC CASSGDRAEIAEQFF TRBD1 TRBJ2-1 - TRBV5-4
TGCGCCAGCAGCCAAGGCAGTAGCAATCAGCCCCAGCATTTT CASSQGSSNQPQHF - TRBJ1-5 - TRBV4-1
TGTGCCAGCAGCACCTACAGGGTGGATAAGACTGAAGCTTTCTTT CASSTYRVDKTEAFF - TRBJ1-1 - TRBV11-2
TGTGCCAGCAGCGTAGTGCCAGCGGGGACCCAAGAGACCCAGTACTTC CASSVVPAGTQETQYF TRBD2 TRBJ2-5 once TRBV9
TGTGCCAGCAGCTCCAAACAGGGGGCTACTGAAGCTTTCTTT CASSSKQGATEAFF TRBD1 TRBJ1-1 - TRBV7-8
TGTGCCAGCTCGACTAGGGGACTAGCGGGGAGCTACGAGCAGTACTTC CASSTRGLAGSYEQYF TRBD2 TRBJ2-7 - TRBV18
TGTGCCACCAGCAGGGGGGCTTACAGGACTGCAACTAATGAAAAACTGTTTTTT CATSRGAYRTATNEKLFF - TRBJ1-4 - TRBV15
TGTGCCAGCAGTGGACAGTATTCTAACTATGGCTACACCTTC CASSGQYSNYGYTF - TRBJ1-2 - TRBV5-4
TGTGCCAGCAGCTCAGGGAACACTGAAGCTTTCTTT CASSSGNTEAFF - TRBJ1-1 - TRBV27
TGTGCCAGCAGTGATACGGGACAGGGTCTCTTTGGCTACACCTTC CASSDTGQGLFGYTF TRBD1 TRBJ1-2 - TRBV6-4
TGTGCCACTAAAGACAGGGTGATGGATCAGCCCCAGCATTTT CATKDRVMDQPQHF TRBD1 TRBJ1-5 - TRBV15
TGTGCCAGCAGTTACTTCGGTCAGCCCCAGCATTTT CASSYFGQPQHF - TRBJ1-5 - TRBV27
TGTGCCAGCAGCGTATTTTCGGGGGGGGGAGAGACCCAGTACTTC CASSVFSGGGETQYF TRBD2 TRBJ2-5 - TRBV9
TGTGCCAGCAGCGGACTAGCGGGGGTACTCTTC CASSGLAGVLF TRBD2 TRBJ2-7 - TRBV7-9
TGCGCCAGCAGCTTGGGGCAGGGACAAACAGGGGCCAACGTCCTGACTTTC CASSLGQGQTGANVLTF - TRBJ2-6 - TRBV5-1
TGTGCCAGCAGCGTAGACCCAACGGCGGGGGTCAGCACAGATACGCAGTATTTT CASSVDPTAGVSTDTQYF TRBD2 TRBJ2-3 - TRBV9
TGCGCCAGCAGCCAAGATTTTAACAGGGGATACACAGATACGCAGTATTTT CASSQDFNRGYTDTQYF TRBD1 TRBJ2-3 - TRBV4-1
TGTGCCAGTAGTGGGACAGTCTCCTACGAGCAGTACTTC CASSGTVSYEQYF TRBD1 TRBJ2-7 - TRBV19
TGCGCCAGCAGCTTGGAGGGGGGGATCCAAGAGACCCAGTACTTC CASSLEGGIQETQYF - TRBJ2-5 - TRBV5-1
TGTGCCAGCACCTACCCCGGGGGGGCGAACACCGGGGAGCTGTTTTTT CASTYPGGANTGELFF TRBD2 TRBJ2-2 - TRBV13
TGTGCCAGCAGGGGTGCGGGCATCCAAGAGACCCAGTACTTC CASRGAGIQETQYF - TRBJ2-5 - TRBV28
TGCGCCAGCGGAGAACAGGGTATAATGAACACTGAAGCTTTCTTT CASGEQGIMNTEAFF - TRBJ1-1 - TRBV5-1